These 26 T cell receptor beta chains originate from one sample sequenced in a study of vaccination and CD4 T cells after COVID-19. Treatment given: roughly ten-day PBMC culture with coronavirus spike peptide pools or control peptides (ViraFEST assay). Antigens of these TCRs are unknown. The study sequenced cultured CD4+ T cell DNA using the Oncomine TCR Beta short-read assay. MiXCR, run by TCRdb on the PCR reads, gives a single entry per CDR3 protein. The table lists 13,000 to 15,000 distinct CDR3 sequences, roughly 53% of them singletons. The sequencing input was CD4+ T cells from blood, cultured in vitro. The origin of the receptors is a human donor who had recovered from COVID-19.

This clonotype has a handful of counts. The gene calls are TRBV29-1 and TRBJ2-6; TRBD1 aligns across 7 bases. From germline, CDR1 is SQVTM and CDR2 ANQGSEA. The CDR3 length is 18 residues. V shed 0 bases and J 0 bases; nucleotides not matched to a gene: 8. CDR3 in amino acids: CSVEDRQGPGSGANVLTF. The CDR3 bases are TGCAGCGTTGAAGACCGACAGGGACCCGGCTCTGGGGCCAACGTCCTGACTTTC. The full variable domain, with the rest looked up from reference TRBV29-1 and TRBJ2-6, is SAVISQKPSRDICQRGTSLTIQCQVDSQVTMMFWYRQQPGQSLTLIATANQGSEATYESGFVIDKFPISRPNLTFSTLTVSNMSPEDSSIYLCSVEDRQGPGSGANVLTFGAGSRLTVL.

This chain uses TRBV7-3 with TRBJ1-1; D gene ambiguous. The CDR3 contains 13 residues. Germline V gene sequence: CDR1 SGHTA, CDR2 FQGTGA. The ends were cut back, 0 bases at V and 5 bases at J, with 7 bases in the middle. The CDR3 reads CASSLTEGTEAFF. As DNA, the CDR3 is TGTGCCAGCAGCTTAACAGAAGGGACTGAAGCTTTCTTT.

The chain couples TRBV6-1 to TRBJ2-2; D call uncertain. With 7 bases removed from V and 2 bases from J, the gap between germline ends came to 5 bases. Germline values: CDR1 MNHNS, CDR2 SASEGT. CDR3 length equals 12 residues. This chain's CDR3 is CASNGNTGELFF. In DNA, the CDR3 is TGTGCCAGCAACGGCAACACCGGGGAGCTGTTTTTT.

This clonotype appeared once. This chain joins TRBV12-3 or TRBV12-4 and TRBJ1-1; TRBD1 matches 8 bases. The CDR3 has 13 amino acids. V trimming: 7 bases; J trimming: 5 bases; junction bases outside the gene matches: 6. CDR3 loop: CASTWTGSTEAFF. CDR3 DNA sequence: TGTGCCAGCACCTGGACAGGGAGTACTGAAGCTTTCTTT.

The V and J genes are TRBV2 and TRBJ1-5; TRBD1 is a possible D gene (5 bases). Germline V gene sequence: CDR1 SNHLY, CDR2 FYNNEI. The CDR3 loop spans 15 amino acids. V lost 4 bases and J 1 base, leaving 11 bases between the germline ends. CDR3 residues: CASSGTWGSNQPQHF. CDR3 nucleotides: TGTGCCAGCAGTGGGACATGGGGGAGCAATCAGCCCCAGCATTTT.

The rearrangement uses TRBV6-1 and TRBJ1-2, with 8 bases lining up with TRBD1. The CDR3 spans 15 residues. J was trimmed by 4 bases and V by 3 bases; bases with no gene match: 7. Germline assignment: CDR1 MNHNS and CDR2 SASEGT. CDR3 residues: CASSDGRGLIYGYTF. DNA of the CDR3: TGTGCCAGCAGTGATGGCAGGGGGCTCATCTATGGCTACACCTTC.

The rearrangement joins TRBV20-1 to TRBJ2-2, with D possibly matching TRBD2 (5 bases). CDR1 and CDR2 from the germline V gene are DFQATT and SNEGSKA (reference sequence). Trimming pared 3 bases from V and 5 bases from J, leaving 10 bases between. The CDR3 is 13 amino acids. CDR3 coding DNA: TGCAGTGCTAGTGTCACTAGAACCGGGGAGCTGTTTTTT. It translates to CSASVTRTGELFF.

This clonotype was observed a handful of times. V is TRBV24-1 and J is TRBJ2-2, with a possible D match to TRBD2 (5 bases). Germline V gene lookup returns CDR1 KGHDR and CDR2 SFDVKD. Deletions cut 9 bases from V and 4 bases from J, with 8 bases between. This CDR3 contains 12 residues. The CDR3 region is CATGRATGELFF. The CDR3 DNA reads as TGTGCCACCGGGCGGGCCACCGGGGAGCTGTTTTTT.

The rearrangement links TRBV2 to TRBJ2-2; perhaps TRBD2 as D (6 bases). The CDR3 sequence is 13 residues long. Germline V CDR1 and CDR2: SNHLY, FYNNEI. The V end lost 7 bases, the J end lost 7 bases, and 13 bases lay between the germline ends. The CDR3 reads CASTRGYNGELFF. CDR3 DNA sequence: TGTGCCAGCACTCGGGGGTATAACGGGGAGCTGTTTTTT.

V usage is TRBV2 and J usage is TRBJ1-1, with D maybe TRBD1 (5 bases). The V and J ends lost 7 bases and 7 bases respectively, with 19 bases between them. CDR1 is SNHLY and CDR2 is FYNNEI in the germline V gene. This CDR3 comprises 14 residues. The CDR3 nucleotides are TGTGCCAGCACACCAGACCGGGACGCGAATGAAGCTTTCTTT. Protein product: CASTPDRDANEAFF. Supplemented by reference TRBV2 and TRBJ1-1, the full variable domain reads EPEVTQTPSHQVTQMGQEVILRCVPISNHLYFYWYRQILGQKVEFLVSFYNNEISEKSEIFDDQFSVERPDGSNFTLKIRSTKLEDSAMYFCASTPDRDANEAFFGQGTRLTVV.

There are a few counts of this clonotype. The chain is built from TRBV5-1 and TRBJ2-3; D is ambiguous. The CDR3 sequence is 14 residues long. V was cut by 0 bases and J by 2 bases, with 7 bases left in between. Germline CDR1 is SGHRS and CDR2 is YFSETQ. CDR3: CASSLALLTDTQYF. The CDR3 bases are TGCGCCAGCAGCTTGGCACTCCTCACAGATACGCAGTATTTT.

This clonotype has only one observation. This sequence joins TRBV7-3 and TRBJ2-3, with D possibly TRBD1 on 5 matching bases. The germline V gene encodes CDR1 SGHTA and CDR2 FQGTGA. The V end was cut by 5 bases, the J end by 0 bases, with 12 bases between. CDR3 length: 15 residues. CDR3 sequence (DNA): TGTGCCAGCAGCGGTGACAGCGCTAGCACAGATACGCAGTATTTT. Amino acid sequence: CASSGDSASTDTQYF.

The rearrangement joins TRBV5-1 to TRBJ2-5; D could derive from TRBD1 or TRBD2 (5 bases each). Trimming took off 3 bases at V and 0 bases at J, with 12 bases between the two ends. This CDR3 is 15 amino acids long. CDR1 SGHRS and CDR2 YFSETQ come from the germline V gene. The CDR3 DNA sequence: TGCGCCAGCAGCTACTCGGGACGGAACCAAGAGACCCAGTACTTC. This codes for CASSYSGRNQETQYF.

The chain joins TRBV27 to TRBJ2-1; 10 nucleotides line up with TRBD2. Trimming removed 5 bases from V and 8 bases from J; junction bases left unmatched: 6. The CDR3 extends over 14 amino acids. Per germline, CDR1 MNHEY and CDR2 SMNVEV (reference sequence). Written as DNA, the CDR3 is TGTGCCAGCAGTCTTAGCGGGAGGTTCTATGAGCAGTTCTTC. Protein product: CASSLSGRFYEQFF.

This chain connects TRBV7-2 to TRBJ2-2; D unclear. The CDR3 consists of 14 residues. The V end lost 0 bases, the J end lost 7 bases, and 9 bases lay between the germline ends. Germline CDR1 reads SGHTA; CDR2 reads FQGNSA. The CDR3 coding sequence is TGTGCCAGCAGCTTAGCGCAGTTGAGCGGGGAGCTGTTTTTT. Its protein is CASSLAQLSGELFF.

The V call is TRBV12-3 or TRBV12-4, the J call TRBJ2-3, with 9 bases aligning to TRBD2. The CDR3 runs to 14 residues. Trimming took 6 bases from V and 7 from J; bases not matched to a gene: 8. The CDR3 nucleotides read TGTGCCAGCAGAGTAGCGGGAGCTTCCAATACGCAGTATTTT. Translating gives CASRVAGASNTQYF.

This chain links TRBV7-3 with TRBJ2-2, with D tentatively TRBD1 (5 bases). CDR3 size: 13 residues. From germline, CDR1 is SGHTA and CDR2 FQGTGA. The V gene lost 5 bases and the J gene lost 6 bases, with 10 bases spanning the gap. CDR3 amino acids: CASSRLGAGELFF. The DNA for the CDR3 is TGTGCCAGCAGCCGGCTAGGGGCCGGGGAGCTGTTTTTT.

By proportion, this clonotype is medium-sized (0.01 to 0.1%). The chain combines TRBV12-3 or TRBV12-4 with TRBJ2-5; D is undetermined. Trimming left V 2 bases short and J 4 bases short, with 8 bases between. CDR3 size: 13 residues. The CDR3, as DNA: TGTGCCAGCAGTTTAAAGGGCGGAGAGACCCAGTACTTC. Encoded protein: CASSLKGGETQYF.

This sequence joins TRBV7-8 and TRBJ2-5; the match to TRBD2 covers 12 bases. V shed 6 bases, J shed 7 bases, and the junction held 9 bases outside the gene matches. From germline, CDR1 is SGHVS and CDR2 FQNEAQ. The CDR3 runs to 15 residues. This CDR3 reads CASRPRLAGDMTQYF. In DNA form, the CDR3 reads TGTGCCAGCAGACCACGACTAGCGGGAGATATGACCCAGTACTTC.

This chain connects TRBV11-1 to TRBJ2-7, with D perhaps TRBD1 or TRBD2 (5 bases each). The V and J ends lost 3 bases and 3 bases respectively, with 15 bases between them. Germline assignment: CDR1 SGHAT and CDR2 FQDESV (reference sequence). The CDR3 length is 15 residues. CDR3 sequence: CASSFSSGTNYEQYF. DNA for the CDR3: TGTGCCAGCAGCTTCTCGTCCGGGACCAACTACGAGCAGTACTTC.

V and J are TRBV7-8 and TRBJ2-1; D remains unclear. Deletions cut 4 bases from V and 6 bases from J, with 13 bases between. Looked up from germline, CDR1 is SGHVS and CDR2 is FQNEAQ. The CDR3 has 14 amino acids. CDR3 amino acids: CASSWVGYTNEQFF. In nucleotides, the CDR3 is TGTGCCAGCAGCTGGGTCGGCTATACCAATGAGCAGTTCTTC.

For this clonotype: The DNA is left out, because the CDR3 cannot be placed on it with certainty; the CDR3 is given as TCRdb lists it. CDR3: CARGLAGTGERYGCTF. J is TRBJ1-2 and V is TRBV6-9; no check of the table's D call, TRBD1, against the DNA was made. Germline V lookup: CDR1 MNHGY, CDR2 SVAAGI. The CDR3 is 16 residues long, counting both termini.

The chain combines TRBV27 with TRBJ2-1, with TRBD1 identical over 8 bases. Germline V gene data show CDR1 as MNHEY and CDR2 as SMNVEV (reference sequence). CDR3 length: 15 amino acids. Trimming at V came to 4 bases and at J to 4 bases, leaving 6 bases not matched to a gene. The CDR3 is CASSSTGTGYNEQFF. The CDR3 bases are TGTGCCAGCAGTTCCACCGGGACAGGATACAATGAGCAGTTCTTC.

This clonotype was seen a few times. The rearrangement links TRBV12-5 to TRBJ1-1; no clear D gene. V was cut by 6 bases and J by 0 bases, with 8 bases left in between. This CDR3 has 13 amino acids. The V gene's germline CDR1 is LGHNT and CDR2 FRNRAP. CDR3 loop: CASGRGVNTEAFF. CDR3 nucleotides: TGTGCTAGTGGACGTGGAGTGAACACTGAAGCTTTCTTT.

This clonotype was observed a few times. The chain employs TRBV6-2 or TRBV6-3 and TRBJ1-5; unclear D gene. Deletions cut 1 base from V and 2 bases from J, with 3 bases between. The CDR3 length is 13 residues. The germline CDR1 and CDR2 sequences are MNHEY and SVGEGT. The CDR3 protein is CASSYWGNQPQHF. The CDR3 DNA sequence: TGTGCCAGCAGTTACTGGGGCAATCAGCCCCAGCATTTT.

This chain links TRBV7-2 with TRBJ2-3, with 9 bases matching TRBD2. V was pared by 1 base and J by 10 bases, with 9 bases of the junction left unmatched. Germline assignment: CDR1 SGHTA and CDR2 FQGNSA. The CDR3 has 15 residues. The DNA of the CDR3 is TGTGCCAGCAGCTTAGGCCTAGCGGGGTTCACCGCGCAGTATTTT. Its translation is CASSLGLAGFTAQYF.